This T cell receptor beta chain appears in the sequencing data of a study of T cells after yellow fever vaccination (dated by TCRdb to the late 2010s). With respect to the entire study: Libraries from fractions with low cell numbers were prepared with the SMART-Seq v4 Ultra Low Input RNA kit. Bulk TCR alpha and beta repertoires were sequenced longitudinally to track T-cell clones before and after primary and booster YFV17D yellow fever vaccination. Two healthy male donors made up the cohort, one aged 18 to 30 years and the other aged 30 to 40 years. Blood was collected at multiple timepoints before and after primary and secondary immunization, and bulk PBMC replicates and cell subsets were isolated.

Data came from an Illumina NovaSeq 6000. Synthesis of TCR cDNA relied on 5'RACE template switching, a step that introduced a universal primer site along with unique molecular identifiers. Priming for cDNA synthesis came from both the TCR alpha and TCR beta constant segments. Library amplification involved two PCR steps, and the second step added sample barcodes and sequencing adapters. Libraries were sequenced on Illumina HiSeq 2500 (2x100 bp) or NovaSeq (2x150 bp). As for how the authors treated the data: MIGEC was used to demultiplex reads and collapse the reads into UMI consensus sequences, and MiXCR was used for V(D)J alignment. Using edgeR on replicate PBMC samples, clonotypes were called vaccine-responding if FDR was below 0.01 and the log2 fold change was above 5 up to day 15. Each bulk clonotype received a CD4 or CD8 identity based on whether the sequenced CD4 or CD8 repertoire contained that clonotype at higher abundance. Clones were called with MiXCR by TCRdb after fastp trimmed the public reads at Q25, and only in-frame beta chains were retained. When rows share a CDR3 protein, they turn into one entry using the most common DNA and genes. Clone size and V and J calls follow TCRdb, not the original study. The sample contains 250,000 or so distinct CDR3 sequences, roughly 4% of them found a single time. The top ten hold around 19% of the sample.

CDR1 and CDR2 were assigned from the germline V gene (reference sequence) as DFQATT and SNEGSKA. The CDR3 runs 13 amino acids, cysteine and phenylalanine included. Only CDR3 DNA remains: 39 bases, in frame from the first base. For this chain, trimming is 5 bases at the V end and 6 bases at the J end, and the number of junction bases without a gene match is 5. This clonotype has a count of ten or more. It has no known antigen specificity. No base-level quality is on record; no much larger clone is a single base apart. The treatment or condition label, as the study defines it: live attenuated yellow fever vaccine strain. At every blood-draw timepoint, two biological replicates of bulk PBMCs were collected. PBMCs were isolated from peripheral blood using a standard Ficoll-Paque protocol. TriZol was used to extract RNA from bulk PBMCs, CD4 and CD8 fractions, and dextramer-positive and dextramer-negative fractions.

Broad study findings and their caveats: Because only a couple of donors were included in the study, the extent to which the findings can be generalized is limited. A small share of clonotypes occurred in both CD4 and CD8 compartments, likely arising from convergent recombination. Most clones expanded after primary vaccination were re-detected after the booster (almost 97% of CD4 and around 88% of CD8), suggesting broad memory maintenance. FACS-sorted repertoires could contain abundant contaminating clonotypes from the bulk population, so computational filtering was required. The secondary T-cell response was found to be weaker but faster than the primary response, with a peak reached on day 5 rather than on day 15.

Here the chain combines TRBV20-1 and TRBJ1-2; 11 bases in between match TRBD1. The TCR was taken from a man between 18 and 35 years old who received the YFV17D yellow fever vaccine. The specimen comprised PBMCs, sampled 15 days after the yellow fever booster vaccination. The CDR3 sequence is CSAARDRGNGYTF. The DNA reads TGCAGTGCTGCCCGGGACAGGGGGAATGGCTACACCTTC.